These T cell receptor beta chains were read from a single sample in a study of shared clonotypes between healthy human individuals. Only in-frame clones appear in the TCRdb table, and some are missing; sequencing was by immunoSEQ multiplex PCR. The sample lists about 730,000 clones; 72% were seen once. Sequenced: memory CD4+ T cells sorted from blood. These receptors all stem from a woman in her 30s in good health. Each CDR3 is given with its conserved first and last residue. D genes are given only for firm matches. Clone size, where shown, is once, few, many, or a class for clones that have expanded.

v_gene: TRBV2
abundance: -
j_gene: TRBJ2-1
d_gene: -
CDR3nt: TGTGCCAGCAGTGAACAGGGCTTGAGTGAGCAGTTCTTC
CDR3aa: CASSEQGLSEQFF

v_gene: TRBV10-3
abundance: -
j_gene: TRBJ2-6
d_gene: TRBD1
CDR3nt: TGTGCCATCAGGGGAAGCGGACAGGGAAGGGCTGGGGCCAACGTCCTGACTTTC
CDR3aa: CAIRGSGQGRAGANVLTF

v_gene: TRBV28
abundance: -
j_gene: TRBJ1-2
d_gene: -
CDR3nt: TGTGCCAGCAGTTTACCCGACGCTGGAAGGGGCTACACCTTC
CDR3aa: CASSLPDAGRGYTF

v_gene: TRBV29-1
abundance: few
j_gene: TRBJ2-7
d_gene: -
CDR3nt: TGCAGCGTTGAAGGGAAAGACGAGCAGTACTTC
CDR3aa: CSVEGKDEQYF

v_gene: TRBV7-6
abundance: once
j_gene: TRBJ2-7
d_gene: TRBD2
CDR3nt: TGTGCCAGCAGCTTAATGAGTCAAAGCGGGAGGAGGTACGAGCAGTACTTC
CDR3aa: CASSLMSQSGRRYEQYF

v_gene: TRBV28
abundance: -
j_gene: TRBJ2-5
d_gene: -
CDR3nt: TGTGCCAGCAGTCCGTCACAGTACCAAGAGACCCAGTACTTC
CDR3aa: CASSPSQYQETQYF

v_gene: TRBV10-2
abundance: once
j_gene: TRBJ1-5
d_gene: -
CDR3nt: TGCGCCAGCAGTGAGTTCATAGGAGGCAATCAGCCCCAGCATTTT
CDR3aa: CASSEFIGGNQPQHF

v_gene: TRBV7-3
abundance: few
j_gene: TRBJ2-3
d_gene: -
CDR3nt: TGTGCCAGCAGCTTAGGTCATTCCACAGATACGCAGTATTTT
CDR3aa: CASSLGHSTDTQYF

v_gene: TRBV5-1
abundance: -
j_gene: TRBJ2-3
d_gene: TRBD2
CDR3nt: TGCGCCAGCAGCTTGCAGCGGGGGAATACAGATACGCAGTATTTT
CDR3aa: CASSLQRGNTDTQYF

v_gene: TRBV7-2
abundance: -
j_gene: TRBJ2-1
d_gene: -
CDR3nt: TGTGCCAGCAGCTTAGAAATTATCGGTAGTGGAGGCAATGAGCAGTTCTTC
CDR3aa: CASSLEIIGSGGNEQFF

v_gene: TRBV14
abundance: -
j_gene: TRBJ2-3
d_gene: -
CDR3nt: TGTGCCAGCAGCCAAGCCCAGAATACGCAGTATTTT
CDR3aa: CASSQAQNTQYF

v_gene: TRBV19
abundance: -
j_gene: TRBJ1-1
d_gene: -
CDR3nt: TGTGCCAGTAGTATCAGGGGTCCGCGGGGGACTGAAGCTTTCTTT
CDR3aa: CASSIRGPRGTEAFF

v_gene: TRBV28
abundance: few
j_gene: TRBJ2-7
d_gene: TRBD2
CDR3nt: TGTGCCAGCATTAGGGAGGGCGGAGGATTGGACTTC
CDR3aa: CASIREGGGLDF

v_gene: TRBV29-1
abundance: -
j_gene: TRBJ1-2
d_gene: -
CDR3nt: TGCAGCGTTGAAGATCTACTTCCAGACAGCCTCTATGGCTACACCTTC
CDR3aa: CSVEDLLPDSLYGYTF

v_gene: TRBV28
abundance: -
j_gene: TRBJ2-3
d_gene: -
CDR3nt: TGTGCCAGCAGTTCGAACGACTGGGATAACACAGATACGCAGTATTTT
CDR3aa: CASSSNDWDNTDTQYF

v_gene: TRBV7-2
abundance: -
j_gene: TRBJ1-1
d_gene: -
CDR3nt: TGTGCCAGCAGCTTACGGACAGTCCCGGGGACTGAAGCTTTCTTT
CDR3aa: CASSLRTVPGTEAFF

v_gene: TRBV5-1
abundance: -
j_gene: TRBJ2-7
d_gene: -
CDR3nt: TGCGCCAGCAGCAAGACTCGGAGCTCCTACGAGCAGTACTTC
CDR3aa: CASSKTRSSYEQYF

v_gene: TRBV7-9
abundance: -
j_gene: TRBJ1-1
d_gene: -
CDR3nt: TGTGCCAGCAGCTTAGGGAATCCGGGTGGGAACACTGAAGCTTTCTTT
CDR3aa: CASSLGNPGGNTEAFF

v_gene: TRBV30
abundance: once
j_gene: TRBJ1-4
d_gene: -
CDR3nt: TGTGCCTGGAGGCCTACGGGTTTCCGGGAAAAACTGTTTTTT
CDR3aa: CAWRPTGFREKLFF

v_gene: TRBV30
abundance: -
j_gene: TRBJ1-4
d_gene: -
CDR3nt: TGTGCCTGGAGTGAAAGAGGGGATATCGCAACTAATGAAAAACTGTTTTTT
CDR3aa: CAWSERGDIATNEKLFF

v_gene: TRBV29-1
abundance: -
j_gene: TRBJ2-1
d_gene: -
CDR3nt: TGCAGCGTTGACGGAGGGTACTTCTCCTACAATGAGCAGTTCTTC
CDR3aa: CSVDGGYFSYNEQFF

v_gene: TRBV2
abundance: -
j_gene: TRBJ1-2
d_gene: -
CDR3nt: TGTGCCAGCAGTGAAGAGGCCTGGGGCTACACCTTC
CDR3aa: CASSEEAWGYTF

v_gene: TRBV28
abundance: -
j_gene: TRBJ1-2
d_gene: -
CDR3nt: TGTGCCAGCAGATCCCGGGCATTCTATGGCTACACCTTC
CDR3aa: CASRSRAFYGYTF

v_gene: TRBV27
abundance: -
j_gene: TRBJ2-3
d_gene: -
CDR3nt: TGTGCCAGCGGATCTATAAGAACGCAGTATTTT
CDR3aa: CASGSIRTQYF

v_gene: TRBV28
abundance: -
j_gene: TRBJ1-1
d_gene: -
CDR3nt: TGTGCCAGCAGCGACAGAATGAACACTGAAGCTTTCTTT
CDR3aa: CASSDRMNTEAFF

v_gene: TRBV4-1
abundance: -
j_gene: TRBJ2-2
d_gene: -
CDR3nt: TGCGCCAGCAGCCCACGTTTGGAGCGGCTAAACACCGGGGAGCTGTTTTTT
CDR3aa: CASSPRLERLNTGELFF

v_gene: TRBV19
abundance: once
j_gene: TRBJ2-6
d_gene: -
CDR3nt: TGTGCCAGTAGTATCCTGTCCTCTGGGGCCAACGTCCTGACTTTC
CDR3aa: CASSILSSGANVLTF

v_gene: TRBV5-4
abundance: -
j_gene: TRBJ2-7
d_gene: TRBD2
CDR3nt: TGTGCCAGCAGCTCCACCACTAGGGGACTAGCGGGAGCCTACGAGCAGTACTTC
CDR3aa: CASSSTTRGLAGAYEQYF

v_gene: TRBV19
abundance: -
j_gene: TRBJ2-5
d_gene: TRBD2
CDR3nt: TGTGCCAGTAAAAAACTAGCGGGTAACCAAGAGACCCAGTACTTC
CDR3aa: CASKKLAGNQETQYF

v_gene: TRBV7-9
abundance: -
j_gene: TRBJ2-1
d_gene: -
CDR3nt: TGTGCCAGCAGCTCCCAGGGGGGGAATGAGCAGTTCTTC
CDR3aa: CASSSQGGNEQFF

v_gene: TRBV18
abundance: -
j_gene: TRBJ2-3
d_gene: -
CDR3nt: TGTGCCAGCTCACCACCGATGACAGATACGCAGTATTTT
CDR3aa: CASSPPMTDTQYF

v_gene: TRBV19
abundance: -
j_gene: TRBJ2-1
d_gene: TRBD2
CDR3nt: TGTGCCAGTAGTACCGGGACTAGCGGCTACAATGAGCAGTTCTTC
CDR3aa: CASSTGTSGYNEQFF

v_gene: TRBV28
abundance: -
j_gene: TRBJ1-2
d_gene: -
CDR3nt: TGTGCCAGCAGTTTCCGGGGAACTTATGGCTACACCTTC
CDR3aa: CASSFRGTYGYTF

v_gene: TRBV19
abundance: -
j_gene: TRBJ2-3
d_gene: TRBD2
CDR3nt: TGTGCCAGTAGTATCCTAGCGGGCCTAACTAGCACAGATACGCAGTATTTT
CDR3aa: CASSILAGLTSTDTQYF

v_gene: TRBV6-5
abundance: -
j_gene: TRBJ2-7
d_gene: -
CDR3nt: TGTGCCAGCAGTTACGGTCTAATGTCCTACGAGCAGTACTTC
CDR3aa: CASSYGLMSYEQYF

v_gene: TRBV28
abundance: -
j_gene: TRBJ2-7
d_gene: -
CDR3nt: TGTGCCAGCAGATCCACCGGGACCATCTACGAGCAGTACTTC
CDR3aa: CASRSTGTIYEQYF

v_gene: TRBV5-1
abundance: -
j_gene: TRBJ2-7
d_gene: -
CDR3nt: TGCGCCAGCAGCTTGGGGGTAGCGAACGAGCAGTACTTC
CDR3aa: CASSLGVANEQYF

v_gene: TRBV5-1
abundance: -
j_gene: TRBJ2-5
d_gene: -
CDR3nt: TGCGCCAGCAGCTTGGTAGCGGACCAAGAGACCCAGTACTTC
CDR3aa: CASSLVADQETQYF

v_gene: TRBV28
abundance: -
j_gene: TRBJ1-1
d_gene: -
CDR3nt: TGTGCCAGCAGTTTGGGACTCGGGGGCAGAAGGAACACTGAAGCTTTCTTT
CDR3aa: CASSLGLGGRRNTEAFF

v_gene: TRBV29-1
abundance: -
j_gene: TRBJ2-5
d_gene: -
CDR3nt: TGCAGCGTTGAGGGGGACACTTCAGAGCAGTACTTC
CDR3aa: CSVEGDTSEQYF

v_gene: TRBV10-2
abundance: -
j_gene: TRBJ2-5
d_gene: TRBD2
CDR3nt: TGCGCCAGCCGTCTAGCGGGACAAGAGACCCAGTACTTC
CDR3aa: CASRLAGQETQYF

v_gene: TRBV5-8
abundance: few
j_gene: TRBJ1-2
d_gene: -
CDR3nt: TGTGCCAGCAGCCAATCAGGACAGCGCCTCTATGGCTACACCTTC
CDR3aa: CASSQSGQRLYGYTF